This T cell receptor beta chain appears in the sequencing data of a study of T cells in localized non-small cell lung cancer. Germline V gene sequence: CDR1 LNHDA, CDR2 SQIVND (reference sequence). The CDR3 is 15 residues long. V dropped 4 bases and J dropped 12; count of bases not matched to a gene: 14. With regard to this clone: Its specificity is not known.

The repertoire was sequenced with immunoSEQ multiplex PCR; TCRdb's copy has only in-frame clones and lacks some. The table has more than 35,000 clones, approximately 92% seen once. Whole-study findings and limits: Clonality peaked in uninvolved adjacent lung rather than tumor. A median of 57 clones ranked among the top 100 in tumor appeared in adjacent lung.

This clonotype was sampled from a female donor older than 55 with stage I lung adenocarcinoma. Sequenced material: peripheral blood, taken before any cancer treatment. This chain uses TRBV19 with TRBJ1-5; 8 positions agree with TRBD1. This CDR3 reads CASSRALGQVGIQHF. The DNA of the CDR3 is TGTGCCAGTAGTAGGGCTTTGGGACAGGTGGGAATCCAGCATTTT.